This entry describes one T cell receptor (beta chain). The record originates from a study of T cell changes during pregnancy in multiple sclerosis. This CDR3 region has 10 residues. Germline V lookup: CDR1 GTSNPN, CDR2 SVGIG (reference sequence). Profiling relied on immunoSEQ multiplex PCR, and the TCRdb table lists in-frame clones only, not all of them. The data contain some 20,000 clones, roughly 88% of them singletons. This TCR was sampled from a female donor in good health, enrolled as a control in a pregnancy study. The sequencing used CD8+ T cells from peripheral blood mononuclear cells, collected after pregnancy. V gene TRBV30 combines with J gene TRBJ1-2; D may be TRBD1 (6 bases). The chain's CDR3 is CAARDTLDTF. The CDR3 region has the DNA TGTGCTGCGAGGGACACGTTGGACACCTTC.